Listed here are 27 T cell receptor beta chains from one sample, sequenced in a study of OX40 agonist ivuxolimab in advanced cancers. Clones were sequenced by immunoSEQ multiplex PCR, and TCRdb holds only the in-frame ones, with some missing. Of tens of thousands of clones in the sample, roughly 80% were seen once. This sample comprised CD4+ or CD8+ T cells sorted from blood, obtained in a trial of the OX40 agonist ivuxolimab. The origin of the receptors is an adult with an advanced solid tumor such as melanoma, head and neck, liver or kidney cancer.

The chain is built from TRBV15 and TRBJ2-1; the D is unclear. CDR1 and CDR2 from the germline V gene are LNHNV and YYDKDF (reference sequence). This CDR3 has 15 amino acids. Trimming took 5 bases from V and 6 from J, leaving 17 bases between them. CDR3 in amino acids: CATSGRNLPSNEQFF. In DNA, the CDR3 is TGTGCCACCAGCGGTAGAAACCTACCTTCCAATGAGCAGTTCTTC.

V gene TRBV10-3 combines with J gene TRBJ1-3; no reliable D call. The germline gives CDR1 ENHRY, CDR2 SYGVKD. Trimming took 4 bases from V and 0 from J, leaving 10 bases between them. CDR3 length: 15 amino acids. The CDR3, as DNA: TGTGCCATCAGTGGGAGTCCGGACTCTGGAAACACCATATATTTT. Translation gives CAISGSPDSGNTIYF.

The CDR3 sequence: CASSLITGSENEKLFF. CDR3 DNA: TGCGCCAGCAGCCTAATTACAGGTTCAGAAAATGAAAAACTGTTTTTT. The V gene is TRBV5-1, the J gene TRBJ1-4; tentative D call: TRBD1 (5 bases). The V end lost 4 bases, the J end lost 5 bases, and 18 bases lay between the germline ends. This CDR3 region has 16 residues. Germline CDR1 SGHRS, CDR2 YFSETQ.

The chain joins TRBV5-1 to TRBJ1-1; D is unresolved. The V gene lost 7 bases and the J gene lost 1 base, with 11 bases spanning the gap. The CDR3 extends over 13 amino acids. Per germline, CDR1 SGHRS and CDR2 YFSETQ. DNA for the CDR3: TGCGCCAGCTCCCCCGGGCCGAACACTGAAGCTTTCTTT. Protein sequence: CASSPGPNTEAFF.

This chain links TRBV10-3 with TRBJ2-1, with 7 bases that match TRBD1. The germline V gene has CDR1 ENHRY and CDR2 SYGVKD. Trimming removed 2 bases from V and 9 bases from J; junction bases left unmatched: 13. There are 16 residues in the CDR3. CDR3 DNA sequence: TGTGCCATCAGTGAGGCGGACAGGATCGGCTTTAGTGAGCAGTTCTTC. Protein: CAISEADRIGFSEQFF.

The V and J genes are TRBV5-6 and TRBJ2-1, with 7 bases aligning to TRBD2. Trimming took 7 bases from V and 7 from J; bases not matched to a gene: 11. The CDR3 is 14 residues long. Germline CDR1 and CDR2: SGHDT and YYEEEE. CDR3 in amino acids: CASSGGVRGNEQFF. The CDR3 DNA is TGTGCCAGCTCTGGGGGGGTTAGAGGTAATGAGCAGTTCTTC.

This chain connects TRBV7-9 to TRBJ1-4; D unresolved. The germline CDR1 and CDR2 sequences are SEHNR and FQNEAQ (reference sequence). The length of the CDR3 is 13 residues. Trimming took off 5 bases at V and 14 bases at J, with 18 bases between the two ends. Written as DNA, the CDR3 is TGTGCCAGCAGCCCCGGGCCGAAGGGCGGCCTGTTTTTT. Protein sequence: CASSPGPKGGLFF.

V is TRBV7-2 and J is TRBJ1-5, with 9 bases identical to TRBD1. The CDR3 contains 16 residues. In germline, CDR1 is SGHTA, CDR2 FQGNSA. V dropped 1 base and J dropped 1; count of bases not matched to a gene: 2. The CDR3, as DNA: TGTGCCAGCAGCTTAGGGGACAGGGCAAGCAATCAGCCCCAGCATTTT. Amino acid sequence: CASSLGDRASNQPQHF.

The chain carries TRBV18 and TRBJ2-1; D is possibly TRBD2 (6 bases). The CDR3 is made up of 14 amino acids. CDR1 KGHSH and CDR2 LQKENI come from the germline V gene. Trimming pared 3 bases from V and 2 bases from J, leaving 8 bases between. This CDR3 is CASSPWTTYNEQFF. The CDR3 nucleotides are TGTGCCAGCTCACCCTGGACTACCTACAATGAGCAGTTCTTC.

The chain couples TRBV7-2 to TRBJ1-1; TRBD1 is a possible D gene (5 bases). The CDR3 spans 15 residues. Trimming took off 5 bases at V and 0 bases at J, with 13 bases between the two ends. Germline CDR1 and CDR2: SGHTA and FQGNSA. The CDR3 reads CASSPRQHLNTEAFF. The CDR3 DNA is TGTGCCAGCAGCCCTAGACAGCATCTGAACACTGAAGCTTTCTTT.

The chain uses TRBV30 and TRBJ2-1; 9 bases fit TRBD2. The germline V gene encodes CDR1 GTSNPN and CDR2 SVGIG (reference sequence). The V gene end was trimmed by 2 bases and the J gene end by 2 bases; junction bases not matched to a gene: 4. The CDR3 runs to 15 residues. CDR3 sequence (DNA): TGTGCCTGGAGTAGAGCTAGCGGGGCCTACAATGAGCAGTTCTTC. It is translated as CAWSRASGAYNEQFF.

The rearrangement links TRBV7-2 to TRBJ1-1, with D perhaps matching TRBD1 (5 bases). The CDR3 runs to 12 residues. Germline-derived CDR1 and CDR2 are SGHTA and FQGNSA. V was cut by 0 bases and J by 8 bases, with 7 bases left in between. The DNA for the CDR3 is TGTGCCAGCAGCTTAGCGCGACAGGAAGCTTTCTTT. It codes for CASSLARQEAFF.

The chain couples TRBV9 to TRBJ2-5; 7 nucleotides align to TRBD1. The J call may be faulty, since TRBJ2-7 better matches the DNA end. Looked up from germline, CDR1 is SGDLS and CDR2 is YYNGEE. The length of the CDR3 is 15 residues. The CDR3 here is CASSARWTGSYEQYF. CDR3 in DNA: TGTGCCAGCAGCGCCCGCTGGACAGGCAGTTACGAGCAGTACTTC.

This rearrangement joins TRBV10-1 to TRBJ1-1; the match to TRBD1 covers 10 bases. This CDR3 spans 16 amino acids. Germline V gene sequence: CDR1 WNHNN, CDR2 SYGVQD (reference sequence). Trimming took 5 bases from V and 7 from J; bases not matched to a gene: 13. The CDR3 coding sequence is TGCGCCAGCAGTTACCTCCGGGACAGGGGAATTAGTGAAGCTTTCTTT. Translating it yields CASSYLRDRGISEAFF.

The chain couples TRBV11-2 to TRBJ1-2; D unclear. The V end was cut by 6 bases, the J end by 2 bases, with 4 bases between. The CDR3 has 11 amino acids. Germline CDR1 SGHAT, CDR2 FQNNGV. The CDR3 is CASSLNYGYTF. The CDR3 DNA reads TGTGCCAGCAGTTTGAACTATGGCTACACCTTC.

This chain joins TRBV11-2 and TRBJ1-2; D is uncertain. The CDR3 covers 16 residues. Between the trimmed V and J ends, which lost 3 bases and 3 bases, there was a span of 17 bases. Germline lookup yields CDR1 SGHAT and CDR2 FQNNGV. CDR3 in DNA: TGTGCCAGCAGCTTCGCCGGGTCCTCCTCCTACTATGGCTACACCTTC. Protein: CASSFAGSSSYYGYTF.

V gene TRBV7-3 combines with J gene TRBJ2-1; TRBD2 agrees at 12 bases. Germline V gene lookup returns CDR1 SGHTA and CDR2 FQGTGA. The CDR3 runs to 18 residues. The junction had 8 bases not matched to a gene; V was cut back by 5 bases and J by 0 bases. The CDR3 bases are TGTGCCAGCAGCCGGGGACTAGCGGGCTTTAGCTCCTACAATGAGCAGTTCTTC. Amino acids: CASSRGLAGFSSYNEQFF.

The chain carries TRBV5-1 and TRBJ2-7, with D tentatively TRBD1 (5 bases). Germline CDR1 SGHRS, CDR2 YFSETQ. The ends were cut back, 7 bases at V and 5 bases at J, with 13 bases in the middle. The CDR3 is made up of 12 amino acids. The CDR3 spells CASRSQGHEQYF. As DNA, the CDR3 is TGCGCCAGCCGAAGCCAGGGCCACGAGCAGTACTTC.

The CDR3 DNA reads as TGTGCCAGCAGCCTCACAGGGTTCGGCTCCTACGAGCAGTACTTC. As protein: CASSLTGFGSYEQYF. This chain uses TRBV13 with TRBJ2-7; tentatively, D is TRBD1 (6 bases). This CDR3 is 15 amino acids long. Between the trimmed V and J ends, which lost 5 bases and 0 bases, there was a span of 14 bases. The germline gives CDR1 PRHDT, CDR2 FYEKMQ (reference sequence).

This chain links TRBV4-1 with TRBJ2-2; 7 nucleotides agree with TRBD1. V lost 4 bases to trimming and J lost 1 base; unmatched junction nucleotides: 6. This CDR3 region has 16 residues. Looked up from germline, CDR1 is MGHRA and CDR2 is YSYEKL. The CDR3 reads CASSPRGGLNTGELFF. CDR3 coding DNA: TGCGCCAGCAGCCCCAGAGGGGGCCTGAACACCGGGGAGCTGTTTTTT.

This rearrangement joins TRBV6-1 to TRBJ2-1; TRBD1 might be the D (6 bases). CDR1 MNHNS and CDR2 SASEGT come from the germline V gene. This CDR3 comprises 14 residues. V was trimmed by 3 bases and J by 7 bases, leaving 13 bases between them. The CDR3 region has the DNA TGTGCCAGCAGTGATTTGCTACAGGGAAATGAGCAGTTCTTC. Protein sequence: CASSDLLQGNEQFF.

The chain couples TRBV9 to TRBJ1-6; a possible D gene is TRBD1 (6 bases). The V end lost 3 bases, the J end lost 10 bases, and 17 bases lay between the germline ends. This CDR3 has 15 residues. Germline V gene sequence: CDR1 SGDLS, CDR2 YYNGEE. CDR3 bases: TGTGCCAGCAGCGCCTCAACAGGGTTTTTATCACCCCTCCACTTT. Amino acids: CASSASTGFLSPLHF.

This clone was seen just once. V gene TRBV5-1 combines with J gene TRBJ1-2; 9 positions match TRBD1. J gave up 8 bases and V 5 bases, and 4 bases lay outside the gene matches. This CDR3 contains 12 residues. Germline CDR1 is SGHRS and CDR2 is YFSETQ. The CDR3 DNA reads TGCGCCAGCAGACAGGGGGCGGAGGGCTACACCTTC. Its translation: CASRQGAEGYTF.

The V gene is TRBV5-5, the J gene TRBJ2-7, with D uncertain. CDR1 is SGHKS and CDR2 is YYEKEE in the germline V gene (reference sequence). Trimming shortened V by 2 bases and J by 5 bases, and 14 bases separated the two germline ends. The CDR3 is 14 amino acids. The CDR3 is CASSFNVLGNEQYF. The CDR3 bases are TGTGCCAGCAGCTTTAATGTATTAGGGAACGAGCAGTACTTC.

At least ten counts were recorded for this clone. V usage is TRBV9 and J usage is TRBJ1-2, with D possibly being TRBD1 (5 bases). Trimming took off 7 bases at V and 6 bases at J, with 10 bases between the two ends. Per the germline V gene, CDR1 is SGDLS and CDR2 is YYNGEE. The CDR3 totals 11 residues. The CDR3 DNA reads TGTGCCAGCCAGGGCGAGCATGGCTACACCTTC. Encoded protein: CASQGEHGYTF. Looking up the rest from reference TRBV9 and TRBJ1-2 gives the full variable domain: DSGVTQTPKHLITATGQRVTLRCSPRSGDLSVYWYQQSLDQGLQFLIQYYNGEERAKGNILERFSAQQFPDLHSELNLSSLELGDSALYFCASQGEHGYTFGSGTRLTVV.

The chain employs TRBV10-3 and TRBJ1-1, with TRBD1 matching over 8 bases. CDR1 and CDR2 from the germline V gene are ENHRY and SYGVKD. Losses at the gene ends were 5 bases for V and 1 base for J; bases not matched to a gene: 3. There are 14 residues in the CDR3. The CDR3 sequence: CAISTDRANTEAFF. The CDR3 bases are TGTGCCATCAGTACGGACAGGGCGAACACTGAAGCTTTCTTT.

The chain links TRBV7-9 to TRBJ1-1; 7 nucleotides match TRBD1. V shed 3 bases, J shed 5 bases, and the junction held 6 bases outside the gene matches. The length of the CDR3 is 14 residues. Germline V gene data show CDR1 as SEHNR and CDR2 as FQNEAQ (reference sequence). CDR3 DNA sequence: TGTGCCAGCAGCTTTGAGGGGGCGTTGACTGAAGCTTTCTTT. Protein: CASSFEGALTEAFF.